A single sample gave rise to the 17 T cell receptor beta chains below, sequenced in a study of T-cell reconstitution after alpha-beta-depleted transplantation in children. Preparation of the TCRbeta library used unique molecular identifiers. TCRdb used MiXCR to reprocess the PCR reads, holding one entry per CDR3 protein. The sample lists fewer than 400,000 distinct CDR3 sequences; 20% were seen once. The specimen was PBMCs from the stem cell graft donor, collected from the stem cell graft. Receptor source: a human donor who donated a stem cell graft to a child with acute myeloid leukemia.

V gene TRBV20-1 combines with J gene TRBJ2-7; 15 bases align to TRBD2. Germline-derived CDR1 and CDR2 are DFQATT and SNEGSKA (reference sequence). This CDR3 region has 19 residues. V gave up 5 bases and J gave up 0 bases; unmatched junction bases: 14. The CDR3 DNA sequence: TGCAGTGCTGCCGGGACTAGCGGGAGGCTTCAACTCAACTCCTACGAGCAGTACTTC. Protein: CSAAGTSGRLQLNSYEQYF.

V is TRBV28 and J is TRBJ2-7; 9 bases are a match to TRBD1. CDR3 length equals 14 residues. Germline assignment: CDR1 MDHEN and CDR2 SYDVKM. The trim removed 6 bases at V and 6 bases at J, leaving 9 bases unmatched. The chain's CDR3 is CASRTDRGISEQYF. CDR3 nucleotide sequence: TGTGCCAGCAGAACGGACAGGGGAATTTCCGAGCAGTACTTC.

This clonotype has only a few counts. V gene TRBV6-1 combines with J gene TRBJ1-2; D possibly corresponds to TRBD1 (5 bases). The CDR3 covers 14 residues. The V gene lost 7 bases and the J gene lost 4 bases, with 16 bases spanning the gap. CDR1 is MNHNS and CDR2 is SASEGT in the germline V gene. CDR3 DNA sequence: TGTGCCAGCAAGTATTACTCAGACAGCTATGGCTACACCTTC. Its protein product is CASKYYSDSYGYTF.

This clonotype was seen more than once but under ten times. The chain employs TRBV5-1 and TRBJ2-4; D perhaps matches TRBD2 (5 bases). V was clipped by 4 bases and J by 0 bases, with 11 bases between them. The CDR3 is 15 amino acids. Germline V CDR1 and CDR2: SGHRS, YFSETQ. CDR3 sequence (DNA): TGCGCCAGCAGCGACGGAGGTCTAGCCAAAAACATTCAGTACTTC. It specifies CASSDGGLAKNIQYF.

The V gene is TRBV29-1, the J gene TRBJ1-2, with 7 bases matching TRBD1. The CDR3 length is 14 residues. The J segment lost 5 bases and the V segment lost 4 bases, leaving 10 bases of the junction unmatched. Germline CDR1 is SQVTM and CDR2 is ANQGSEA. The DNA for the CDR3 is TGCAGCGTTGCGGGACAGACTAAAGGTTATGGCTACACCTTC. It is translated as CSVAGQTKGYGYTF.

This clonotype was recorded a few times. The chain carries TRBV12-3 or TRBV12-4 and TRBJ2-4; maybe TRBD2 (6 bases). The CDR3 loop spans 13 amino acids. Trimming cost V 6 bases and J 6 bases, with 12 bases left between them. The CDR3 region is CASSHGGANIQYF. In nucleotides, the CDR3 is TGTGCCAGCAGCCACGGAGGGGCAAACATTCAGTACTTC.

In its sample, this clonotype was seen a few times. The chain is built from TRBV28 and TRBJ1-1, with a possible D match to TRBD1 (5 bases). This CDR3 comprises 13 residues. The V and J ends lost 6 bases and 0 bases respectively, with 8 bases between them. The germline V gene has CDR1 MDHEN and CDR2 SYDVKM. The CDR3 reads CASRTALNTEAFF. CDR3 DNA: TGTGCCAGCAGGACAGCCTTGAACACTGAAGCTTTCTTT.

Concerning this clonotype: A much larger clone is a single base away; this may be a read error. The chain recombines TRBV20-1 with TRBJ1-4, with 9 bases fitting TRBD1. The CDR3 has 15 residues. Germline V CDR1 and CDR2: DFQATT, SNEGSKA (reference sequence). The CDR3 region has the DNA TGCTGTGCCCCACAGGGGGCGAATACTAATGAAAAACTGTTTTTT. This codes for CCAPQGANTNEKLFF.

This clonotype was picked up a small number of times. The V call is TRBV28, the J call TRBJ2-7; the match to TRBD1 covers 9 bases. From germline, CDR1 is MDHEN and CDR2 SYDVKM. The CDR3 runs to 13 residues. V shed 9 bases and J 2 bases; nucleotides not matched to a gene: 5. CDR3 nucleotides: TGTGCCAGTGTTCGGACAGGGGCCTACGAGCAGTACTTC. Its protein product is CASVRTGAYEQYF.

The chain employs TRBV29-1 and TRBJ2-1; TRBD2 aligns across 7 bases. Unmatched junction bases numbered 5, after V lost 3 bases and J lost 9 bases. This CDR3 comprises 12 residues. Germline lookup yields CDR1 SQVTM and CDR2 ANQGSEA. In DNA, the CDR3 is TGCAGCGTTGAGGGGGAGGGCCGTGAGCAGTTCTTC. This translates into CSVEGEGREQFF.

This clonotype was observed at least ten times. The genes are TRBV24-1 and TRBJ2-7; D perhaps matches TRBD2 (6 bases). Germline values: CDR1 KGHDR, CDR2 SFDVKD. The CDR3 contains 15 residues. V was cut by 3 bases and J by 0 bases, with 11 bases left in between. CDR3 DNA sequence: TGTGCCACCAGTGATCCCCGGGGGAACTCCTACGAGCAGTACTTC. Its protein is CATSDPRGNSYEQYF.

The CDR3 protein is CASSWDRVSYNEQFF. DNA for the CDR3: TGTGCCAGCAGTTGGGACAGGGTCTCCTACAATGAGCAGTTCTTC. The chain employs TRBV12-3 or TRBV12-4 and TRBJ2-1; 9 nucleotides agree with TRBD1. The CDR3 is made up of 15 amino acids. V gave up 4 bases and J gave up 0 bases; unmatched junction bases: 1.

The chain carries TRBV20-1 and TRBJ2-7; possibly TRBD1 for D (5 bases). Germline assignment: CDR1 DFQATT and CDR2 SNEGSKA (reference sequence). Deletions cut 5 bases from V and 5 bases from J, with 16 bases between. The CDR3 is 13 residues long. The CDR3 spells CSASSTKTDEQYF. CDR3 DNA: TGCAGTGCTTCAAGTACGAAGACAGACGAGCAGTACTTC.

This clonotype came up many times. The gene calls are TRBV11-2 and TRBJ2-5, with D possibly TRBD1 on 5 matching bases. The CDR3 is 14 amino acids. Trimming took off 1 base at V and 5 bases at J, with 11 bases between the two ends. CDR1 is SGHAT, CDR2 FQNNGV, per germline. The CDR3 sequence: CASSLGTSGETQYF. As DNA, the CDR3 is TGTGCCAGCAGCTTAGGGACAAGTGGGGAGACCCAGTACTTC.

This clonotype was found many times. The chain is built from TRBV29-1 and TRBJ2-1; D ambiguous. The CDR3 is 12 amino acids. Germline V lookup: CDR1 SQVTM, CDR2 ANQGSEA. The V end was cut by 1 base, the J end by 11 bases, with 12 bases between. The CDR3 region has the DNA TGCAGCGTTGAAGTCGCGGCCGGCAAGCAGTTCTTC. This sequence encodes CSVEVAAGKQFF.

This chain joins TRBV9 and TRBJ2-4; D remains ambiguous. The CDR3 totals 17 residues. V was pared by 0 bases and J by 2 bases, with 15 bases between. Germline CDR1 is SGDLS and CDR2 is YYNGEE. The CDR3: CASSVGPNPAPKNIQYF. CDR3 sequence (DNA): TGTGCCAGCAGCGTAGGACCGAACCCTGCACCCAAAAACATTCAGTACTTC.

Written as DNA, the CDR3 is TGTGCCAGCGGGGCCACGGGGGAGCAGTTCTTC. Its protein is CASGATGEQFF. The chain recombines TRBV12-3 or TRBV12-4 with TRBJ2-1, with D tentatively TRBD1 or TRBD2 (5 bases each). Trimming took 8 bases from V and 10 from J, leaving 12 bases between them. The length of the CDR3 is 11 residues.